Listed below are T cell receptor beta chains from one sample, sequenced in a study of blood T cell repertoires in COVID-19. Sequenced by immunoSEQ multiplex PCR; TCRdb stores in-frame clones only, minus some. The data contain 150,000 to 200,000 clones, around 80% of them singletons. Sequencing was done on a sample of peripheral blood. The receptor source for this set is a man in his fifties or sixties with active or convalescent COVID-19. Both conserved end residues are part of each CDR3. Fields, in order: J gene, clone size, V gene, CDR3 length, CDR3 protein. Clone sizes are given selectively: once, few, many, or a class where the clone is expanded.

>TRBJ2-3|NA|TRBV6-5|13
CASSPGEVDTQYF
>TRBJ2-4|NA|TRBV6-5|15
CASSYRRAGKNIQYF
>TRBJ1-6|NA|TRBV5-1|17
CASSLNTGTGGNSPLHF
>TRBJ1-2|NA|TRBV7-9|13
CASSSTEGSGYTF
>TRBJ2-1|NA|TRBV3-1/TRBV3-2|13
CASRGEVDNEQFF
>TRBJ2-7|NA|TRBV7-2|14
CASSRLLADTEQYF
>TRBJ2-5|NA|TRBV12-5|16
CASGESGTGFGETQYF
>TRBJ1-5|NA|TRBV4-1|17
CASSQEGQGARNQPQHF
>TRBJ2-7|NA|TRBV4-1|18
CASSQGPGLAGSSYEQYF
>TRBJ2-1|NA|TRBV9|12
CASTDRYNEQFF
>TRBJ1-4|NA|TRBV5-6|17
CASSSEVRQGDNEKLFF
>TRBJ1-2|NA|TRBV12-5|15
CASGWDSGQVYGYTF
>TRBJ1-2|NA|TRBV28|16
CASGQATLRSNYGYTF
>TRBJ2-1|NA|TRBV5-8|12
CASSRGQREQFF
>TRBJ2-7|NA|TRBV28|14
CASSSWTAAYEQYF
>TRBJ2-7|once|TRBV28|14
CASTTGGDSYEQYF